What follows describes a single TCR beta chain. This entry is derived from a study of PD-L1 blockade in urothelial cancer. Turning to the study itself: Each patient had 0 to 3 earlier chemotherapy regimens. Blood analyses occurred 3 weeks (second dose) and 6 weeks post treatment start.

Sequencing was performed with immunoSEQ multiplex PCR; in TCRdb, only in-frame clones are kept and a portion is missing. The data contain more than 40,000 clones, 88% of them singletons. This TCR derives from a woman aged 55-70 years with urothelial cancer. The sample in question was PBMCs, obtained around atezolizumab (anti-PD-L1) treatment.

The chain's CDR3 is CASSRSGLVNTEAFF. The DNA for the CDR3 is TGTGCCAGCAGCCGGTCGGGACTCGTGAACACTGAAGCTTTCTTT. The J gene is TRBJ1-1, the V gene TRBV4-2, with D possibly matching TRBD1 (5 bases). The V and J ends lost 4 bases and 0 bases respectively, with 12 bases between them. Germline values: CDR1 LGHNA, CDR2 YNFKEQ. This CDR3 region has 15 residues.